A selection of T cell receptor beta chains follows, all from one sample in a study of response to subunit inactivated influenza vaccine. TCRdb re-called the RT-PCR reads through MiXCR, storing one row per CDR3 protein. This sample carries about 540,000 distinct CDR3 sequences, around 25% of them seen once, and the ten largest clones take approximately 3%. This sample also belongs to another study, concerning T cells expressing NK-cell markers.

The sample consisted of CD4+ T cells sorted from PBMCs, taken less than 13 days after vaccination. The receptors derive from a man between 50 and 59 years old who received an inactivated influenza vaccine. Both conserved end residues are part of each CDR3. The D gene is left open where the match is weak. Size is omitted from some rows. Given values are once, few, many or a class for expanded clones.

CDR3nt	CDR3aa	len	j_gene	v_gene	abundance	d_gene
TGCGCCAGCAGCAGAACTCTTAGCGGGGGTCTTTACGAGCAGTACTTC	CASSRTLSGGLYEQYF	16	TRBJ2-7	TRBV5-1	few	TRBD2
TGCAGTGCTAGATCGGGTGGGGGACAGGGCGTTTCACCCCTCCACTTT	CSARSGGGQGVSPLHF	16	TRBJ1-6	TRBV20-1	few	TRBD1
TGTGCCAGCAGCCAACGGGAGCGCTCCTACGAGCAGTACTTC	CASSQRERSYEQYF	14	TRBJ2-7	TRBV14	.	.
TGCAGTGCTCCCCGGGAGGTTGGGGCCAACGTCCTGACTTTC	CSAPREVGANVLTF	14	TRBJ2-6	TRBV20-1	.	TRBD2
TGTGCCAGCAGACACTCACAGGGGCCCGTGGGGACCGGGGAGCTGTTTTTT	CASRHSQGPVGTGELFF	17	TRBJ2-2	TRBV3-1	few	TRBD1
TGTGCCAGCAGTTTAAGGGTGGGAAGCAATCAGCCCCAGCATTTT	CASSLRVGSNQPQHF	15	TRBJ1-5	TRBV27	once	.
TGTGCCAGCAGCATAGGGGATAGGAGATACGGCTACACCTTC	CASSIGDRRYGYTF	14	TRBJ1-2	TRBV5-5	.	.
TGTGCCAGCAGCTTAGCGGGGGGAACCGGGGAGCTGTTTTTT	CASSLAGGTGELFF	14	TRBJ2-2	TRBV5-1	many	TRBD2
TGTGCCAGCAGGAGTAGCGGTCCCTCCTACGAGCAGTACTTC	CASRSSGPSYEQYF	14	TRBJ2-7	TRBV6-1	few	.
TGTGCCTGGAAACGGGACGGTCGTAACGAGCAGTACTTC	CAWKRDGRNEQYF	13	TRBJ2-7	TRBV30	few	.
TGCGCCAGCAGCTTGGGGGGGACCTCTCCCTACAATGAGCAGTTCTTC	CASSLGGTSPYNEQFF	16	TRBJ2-1	TRBV5-1	few	.
TGTGCCAGCAGCCAAGCATCGACAGGCGGTAGTAAGAGGTACGAGCAGTACTTC	CASSQASTGGSKRYEQYF	18	TRBJ2-7	TRBV3-1	.	.
TGTGCCAGCAGTCTTGGACTAGCGGCATCCTACGAGCAGTACTTC	CASSLGLAASYEQYF	15	TRBJ2-7	TRBV12-3/TRBV12-4	.	TRBD2
TGTGCCAGCAGGACGAGTTACGAGCAGTACTTC	CASRTSYEQYF	11	TRBJ2-7	TRBV6-2/TRBV6-3	many	.
TGTGCCAGCAGCTTGGGCGGGACCCCAGCCGATACGCAGTATTTT	CASSLGGTPADTQYF	15	TRBJ2-3	TRBV5-4	few	.
TGCAGTGCTATGGGACTAGCGGGGGGTACACTCTCCTACAATGAGCAGTTCTTC	CSAMGLAGGTLSYNEQFF	18	TRBJ2-1	TRBV20-1	many	TRBD2
TGTGCCAGCAGTGAAAGGGGACAGGGACAAGAGCAGTACTTC	CASSERGQGQEQYF	14	TRBJ2-7	TRBV6-1	.	TRBD1
TGTGCCAGCAGCCCGGCTGTTTACGAGCAGTACTTC	CASSPAVYEQYF	12	TRBJ2-7	TRBV4-2	.	.
TGCGCCAGCAGCCAAGCCCCGGCTGGGGGAACTGGAAACACCATATATTTT	CASSQAPAGGTGNTIYF	17	TRBJ1-3	TRBV4-1	.	.
TGTGCCAGCAGCTTAGCAGCCAGTAACACTGAAGCTTTCTTT	CASSLAASNTEAFF	14	TRBJ1-1	TRBV7-9	.	.
TGTGCCAGCACCTCACACCTCGACAGACAAGAGACCCAGTACTTC	CASTSHLDRQETQYF	15	TRBJ2-5	TRBV6-2/TRBV6-3	few	.
TGCAGCGTTGAGGGGGACTCCCAGAGGTCCTACAATGAGCAGTTCTTC	CSVEGDSQRSYNEQFF	16	TRBJ2-1	TRBV29-1	few	.
TGTGCCATCAGTGAATCGCCTAATAATTCACCCCTCCACTTT	CAISESPNNSPLHF	14	TRBJ1-6	TRBV10-3	.	.
TGCGCCAGCAGCTTGGGGACTAGCTCAGATACGCAGTATTTT	CASSLGTSSDTQYF	14	TRBJ2-3	TRBV5-1	.	TRBD2
TGCAGTGCGGTACCTTCAGGGGGCTATCCAGATGAGCAGTTCTTC	CSAVPSGGYPDEQFF	15	TRBJ2-1	TRBV20-1	few	TRBD1
TGCAGTGCCTCCCCCAGGGCAGGGGACACTGAAGCTTTCTTT	CSASPRAGDTEAFF	14	TRBJ1-1	TRBV20-1	.	.
TGTGCCAGCAGCGTAGATGAGGGTTGGAATGAGCAGTTCTTC	CASSVDEGWNEQFF	14	TRBJ2-1	TRBV9	.	.
TGTGCCAGCAGCTCCCGAGTTAGCACAGATACGCAGTATTTT	CASSSRVSTDTQYF	14	TRBJ2-3	TRBV7-8	.	.
TGTGCCAGCAGTTTGTGGGACAGGGGCTATGGCTACACCTTC	CASSLWDRGYGYTF	14	TRBJ1-2	TRBV28	few	TRBD1
TGTGCCAGCAGCCCTCTTAGCGGGAGCTCGTACACCGGGGAGCTGTTTTTT	CASSPLSGSSYTGELFF	17	TRBJ2-2	TRBV9	.	TRBD2
TGCAGTGCTAGGGGGGACAGGGGGTACGAGCAGTACTTC	CSARGDRGYEQYF	13	TRBJ2-7	TRBV20-1	few	TRBD1